These 5 T cell receptor beta chains were all obtained from the same sample, sequenced in a study of blood T cell repertoires in COVID-19. Method: immunoSEQ multiplex PCR; TCRdb's copy keeps in-frame clones and lacks some. The sample consists of roughly 80,000 clones, about nine tenths of them appearing once. Sequencing was done on a sample of peripheral blood. These receptors were collected from a woman aged 45-60 years in a cohort sampled during active COVID-19.

This chain links TRBV27 with TRBJ2-7; 10 bases line up with TRBD1. Losses at the gene ends were 2 bases for V and 2 bases for J; bases not matched to a gene: 6. The CDR3 length is 16 residues. Germline assignment: CDR1 MNHEY and CDR2 SMNVEV (reference sequence). DNA of the CDR3: TGTGCCAGCAGTTTAACCGGGACAGGGGTCCCCTACGAGCAGTACTTC. Its translation: CASSLTGTGVPYEQYF.

The J gene is TRBJ1-1, the V gene TRBV5-8; D may be TRBD1 (5 bases). The CDR3 extends over 13 amino acids. V lost 4 bases and J 5 bases, leaving 12 bases between the germline ends. Germline CDR1 is SGHTS and CDR2 is YDEGEE. The CDR3 DNA is TGTGCCAGCAGCCGCCGGACACGGACTGAAGCTTTCTTT. This sequence encodes CASSRRTRTEAFF.

This rearrangement joins TRBV7-2 to TRBJ2-1, with D possibly TRBD2 on 6 matching bases. Per the germline V gene, CDR1 is SGHTA and CDR2 is FQGNSA. The CDR3 runs 15 residues. Trimming shortened V by 5 bases and J by 3 bases, and 14 bases separated the two germline ends. This chain's CDR3 is CASSPDPGLYNEQFF. For the CDR3, the DNA is TGTGCCAGCAGCCCGGATCCGGGACTCTACAATGAGCAGTTCTTC.

CDR3 bases: TGCGCCAGCAGCCCCCGACAGGCGTCCCCTGAAGCTTTCTTT. Translation: CASSPRQASPEAFF. The rearrangement joins TRBV5-1 to TRBJ1-1, with TRBD1 as a possible D gene (6 bases). Germline V CDR1 and CDR2: SGHRS, YFSETQ. The ends were cut back, 4 bases at V and 6 bases at J, with 16 bases in the middle. The CDR3 covers 14 residues.

The count of this clone is one. The chain carries TRBV12-5 and TRBJ1-2; D remains unclear. V was trimmed by 1 base and J by 4 bases, leaving 13 bases between them. Germline loops: CDR1 LGHNT, CDR2 FRNRAP. The CDR3 has 15 residues. CDR3 sequence (DNA): TGTGCTAGTGGTTTGGCAGGCGGGTACGGCTATGGCTACACCTTC. It translates to CASGLAGGYGYGYTF.